The clone carrying this T cell receptor (beta chain) came up a few times. V was pared by 2 bases and J by 7 bases, with 1 base of the junction left unmatched. This CDR3 is built from 12 residues. Looked up from germline, CDR1 is MNHEY and CDR2 is SVGAGI. These data belong to a study of T-cell memory formation after mild COVID-19. MiXCR, run by TCRdb on the 5' RACE reads, gives a single entry per CDR3 protein. The sample carries under 450,000 distinct CDR3 sequences, 13% to 15% recorded once. Material for sequencing was PBMCs or a T cell subset sorted from them (not recorded which). The chain carries TRBV6-5 and TRBJ1-1; TRBD1 aligns across 7 bases. This clonotype was obtained from a man between 18 and 29 years old who had mild COVID-19 (a few samples of this study predate the infection). Cell type and time point are not known. Written as DNA, the CDR3 is TGTGCCAGCAGTTACGGGGACAGTGAAGCTTTCTTT. The encoded protein is CASSYGDSEAFF.